Below are 32 T cell receptor beta chains sequenced from a single sample in a study of cytomegalovirus exposure and HLA in healthy donors. The study ran its PCR with 60 Vbeta and 13 Jbeta primers. Sequenced by immunoSEQ multiplex PCR; TCRdb stores in-frame clones only, minus some. The profile covers about 130,000 clones, with approximately 80% appearing a single time and 11% taken by the ten largest. Sequencing was performed on PBMCs. The receptor source for this set is a man aged 25 to 40 in good health and CMV-seropositive.

This chain joins TRBV5-5 and TRBJ2-1; D perhaps matches TRBD1 (5 bases). The V gene lost 4 bases and the J gene lost 6 bases, with 20 bases spanning the gap. CDR1 and CDR2 (germline): SGHKS, YYEKEE (reference sequence). CDR3 length: 16 residues. The CDR3 DNA is TGTGCCAGCAGCCCCAGGGTGTCGAGCAGGGCCAATGAGCAGTTCTTC. It specifies CASSPRVSSRANEQFF.

The chain recombines TRBV27 with TRBJ1-4; 8 bases are shared with TRBD1. Looked up from germline, CDR1 is MNHEY and CDR2 is SMNVEV (reference sequence). V trimming: 5 bases; J trimming: 1 base; junction bases outside the gene matches: 3. This CDR3 has 15 amino acids. The CDR3 region is CASSATGGTNEKLFF. The CDR3 DNA reads as TGTGCCAGCAGTGCTACAGGGGGAACTAATGAAAAACTGTTTTTT.

Here the CDR3 DNA reads TGTGCCAGCAGCTCGTCGACAGGGGGCTACGAGCAGTACTTC. This translates into CASSSSTGGYEQYF. The chain links TRBV7-2 to TRBJ2-7; 9 bases are a match to TRBD1. The length of the CDR3 is 14 residues. Germline CDR1 SGHTA, CDR2 FQGNSA. V gave up 4 bases and J gave up 3 bases; unmatched junction bases: 4.

This rearrangement joins TRBV5-6 to TRBJ2-7; the D gene is possibly TRBD2 (7 bases). The germline CDR1 and CDR2 sequences are SGHDT and YYEEEE. The CDR3 totals 11 residues. V was pared by 4 bases and J by 9 bases, with 11 bases between. The chain's CDR3 is CASSTGTMQYF. CDR3 nucleotides: TGTGCCAGCAGCACAGGGACTATGCAGTACTTC.

The V gene is TRBV5-6, the J gene TRBJ1-5; D is possibly TRBD1 (6 bases). The CDR3 length is 16 residues. Trimming cost V 4 bases and J 0 bases, with 14 bases left between them. Looked up from germline, CDR1 is SGHDT and CDR2 is YYEEEE. This CDR3 is CASSPQGLPSNQPQHF. The DNA for the CDR3 is TGTGCCAGCAGCCCACAGGGTCTGCCTAGCAATCAGCCCCAGCATTTT.

Here the CDR3 reads CASSLGAGSAGELFF. The CDR3 bases are TGTGCCAGCAGCTTGGGTGCAGGGTCCGCCGGGGAGCTGTTTTTT. The chain couples TRBV5-4 to TRBJ2-2, with a tentative D call TRBD1 (5 bases). Trimming left V 0 bases short and J 6 bases short, with 12 bases between. Germline V CDR1 and CDR2: SGHNT, YYREEE (reference sequence). The CDR3 sequence is 15 residues long.

The J gene is TRBJ2-1, the V gene TRBV27, with D possibly matching TRBD2 (5 bases). Trimming removed 1 base at V and 9 bases at J, with 13 bases between. From germline, CDR1 is MNHEY and CDR2 SMNVEV (reference sequence). The length of the CDR3 is 14 residues. The CDR3 DNA is TGTGCCAGCAGTTTATTTGGGGAGATTGGTGAGCAGTTCTTC. Protein: CASSLFGEIGEQFF.

The chain employs TRBV10-2 and TRBJ1-2; D possibly corresponds to TRBD1 (5 bases). This CDR3 comprises 15 residues. Germline V gene lookup returns CDR1 WSHSY and CDR2 SAAADI. The V end was cut by 8 bases, the J end by 0 bases, with 16 bases between. CDR3 in DNA: TGCGCCAGCCATCCTAATCGGGGGGCTAACTATGGCTACACCTTC. Translated: CASHPNRGANYGYTF.

In this sample, this clone turned up once. The chain carries TRBV7-2 and TRBJ1-1; weak D call: TRBD1 (5 bases). Germline V gives CDR1 SGHTA, CDR2 FQGNSA. Trimming removed 5 bases at V and 5 bases at J, with 18 bases between. This CDR3 has 15 amino acids. CDR3 in amino acids: CASSLRQGAGTEAFF. The CDR3 DNA is TGTGCCAGCAGCCTGAGGCAAGGGGCCGGTACTGAAGCTTTCTTT.

This chain uses TRBV7-2 with TRBJ2-7, with TRBD1 matching over 8 bases. Germline V gene data show CDR1 as SGHTA and CDR2 as FQGNSA. This CDR3 spans 14 amino acids. Trimming at V came to 5 bases and at J to 5 bases, leaving 8 bases not matched to a gene. In DNA form, the CDR3 reads TGTGCCAGCAGCCCGGGACAGGAGGAGAACGAGCAGTACTTC. As protein: CASSPGQEENEQYF.

This chain uses TRBV27 with TRBJ2-1; a weak D match, TRBD2 (6 bases). CDR1 and CDR2 from the germline V gene are MNHEY and SMNVEV (reference sequence). CDR3 length: 15 amino acids. Trimming pared 4 bases from V and 8 bases from J, leaving 18 bases between. The CDR3 DNA reads TGTGCCAGCAGTTGGGAGACTAGTTCCACTGATGAGCAGTTCTTC. Protein: CASSWETSSTDEQFF.

The genes are TRBV27 and TRBJ2-7, with 10 bases fitting TRBD2. This CDR3 is 17 amino acids long. Losses at the gene ends were 5 bases for V and 3 bases for J; bases not matched to a gene: 13. The germline gives CDR1 MNHEY, CDR2 SMNVEV (reference sequence). The CDR3 sequence: CASSQLSGLAVSYEQYF. CDR3 in DNA: TGTGCCAGCAGTCAGTTATCCGGACTAGCGGTAAGCTACGAGCAGTACTTC.

The J gene is TRBJ2-2, the V gene TRBV7-9, with 10 bases matching TRBD1. Per the germline V gene, CDR1 is SEHNR and CDR2 is FQNEAQ (reference sequence). J was trimmed by 7 bases and V by 5 bases; bases with no gene match: 7. The CDR3 sequence is 15 residues long. The CDR3 DNA is TGTGCCAGCAGCCTCGGGACAGGGGTAGGCGGGGAGCTGTTTTTT. Residues: CASSLGTGVGGELFF.

The chain links TRBV10-3 to TRBJ2-5; tentative D call: TRBD1 (6 bases). The germline V and J ends were trimmed by 3 bases and 0 bases, with 11 bases remaining between them. The CDR3 spans 15 residues. Looked up from germline, CDR1 is ENHRY and CDR2 is SYGVKD. The DNA for the CDR3 is TGTGCCATCAGTGACAGGGGTGGGTACCAAGAGACCCAGTACTTC. This gives the protein CAISDRGGYQETQYF.

The rearrangement joins TRBV19 to TRBJ1-2; D is unresolved. Germline assignment: CDR1 LNHDA and CDR2 SQIVND (reference sequence). This CDR3 contains 17 residues. The V end lost 5 bases, the J end lost 4 bases, and 23 bases lay between the germline ends. The CDR3 spells CASSPGPRREVAYGYTF. The DNA for the CDR3 is TGTGCCAGTAGTCCCGGGCCGAGACGGGAGGTTGCCTATGGCTACACCTTC.

This clone was recorded once. The chain recombines TRBV10-3 with TRBJ1-3; TRBD1 is a possible D gene (5 bases). Looked up from germline, CDR1 is ENHRY and CDR2 is SYGVKD. V lost 0 bases and J lost 2, with 11 bases in between. CDR3 length equals 16 residues. The CDR3 sequence is CAISESGAHAGNTIYF. The CDR3 DNA is TGTGCCATCAGTGAGTCAGGGGCCCATGCTGGAAACACCATATATTTT.

The chain has TRBV6-5 and TRBJ2-7; maybe TRBD2 (6 bases). The ends were cut back, 2 bases at V and 3 bases at J, with 14 bases in the middle. The germline gives CDR1 MNHEY, CDR2 SVGAGI. The CDR3 loop spans 15 amino acids. CDR3 residues: CASSYGGGRYYEQYF. The DNA of the CDR3 is TGTGCCAGCAGTTACGGGGGAGGCAGGTACTACGAGCAGTACTTC.

The chain links TRBV19 to TRBJ1-5; tentatively, D is TRBD1 (5 bases). Germline values: CDR1 LNHDA, CDR2 SQIVND (reference sequence). Trimming shortened V by 7 bases and J by 4 bases, and 14 bases separated the two germline ends. The CDR3 extends over 14 amino acids. The CDR3 sequence is CASKWGGRNQPQHF. The CDR3 bases are TGTGCCAGTAAATGGGGGGGACGGAATCAGCCCCAGCATTTT.

This clone was detected only a few times. V usage is TRBV9 and J usage is TRBJ2-3; 10 bases match TRBD2. The CDR3 contains 16 residues. CDR1 SGDLS and CDR2 YYNGEE come from the germline V gene. V lost 1 base, J lost 2 bases, and 4 bases stayed unmatched. This chain's CDR3 is CASSVTSGIDTDTQYF. As DNA, the CDR3 is TGTGCCAGCAGCGTAACTAGCGGGATTGACACAGATACGCAGTATTTT.

J is TRBJ1-4 and V is TRBV7-9; D is unclear. This CDR3 is 12 amino acids long. The germline V and J ends were trimmed by 6 bases and 8 bases, with 10 bases remaining between them. Germline CDR1 and CDR2: SEHNR and FQNEAQ (reference sequence). The CDR3 protein is CASRRENEKLFF. CDR3 DNA sequence: TGTGCCAGCAGGCGGGAGAACGAAAAACTGTTTTTT.

There are a few counts of this clone. V is TRBV2 and J is TRBJ2-3; 9 nucleotides align to TRBD2. CDR3 length: 15 residues. Losses at the gene ends were 5 bases for V and 0 bases for J; bases not matched to a gene: 3. From germline, CDR1 is SNHLY and CDR2 FYNNEI. Here the CDR3 reads CASSQGLASTDTQYF. Here the CDR3 DNA reads TGTGCCAGCAGTCAAGGACTAGCGAGCACAGATACGCAGTATTTT. The complete variable domain, with remaining parts taken from reference TRBV2 and TRBJ2-3, reads EPEVTQTPSHQVTQMGQEVILRCVPISNHLYFYWYRQILGQKVEFLVSFYNNEISEKSEIFDDQFSVERPDGSNFTLKIRSTKLEDSAMYFCASSQGLASTDTQYFGPGTRLTVL.

This clone is a singleton in its sample. This sequence joins TRBV27 and TRBJ2-1, with 9 bases identical to TRBD2. Germline V gene lookup returns CDR1 MNHEY and CDR2 SMNVEV (reference sequence). With V trimmed by 3 bases and J by 7 bases, 7 bases remained unmatched. This CDR3 is 15 amino acids long. For the CDR3, the DNA is TGTGCCAGCAGTTTTGGCGGGAGGGCCCCTAATGAGCAGTTCTTC. Encoded protein: CASSFGGRAPNEQFF.

The CDR3 here is CASSYSTYGVYGYTF. CDR3 sequence (DNA): TGTGCCAGCAGTTATTCTACTTACGGTGTCTATGGCTACACCTTC. The V call is TRBV6-5, the J call TRBJ1-2; D unclear. The V and J ends lost 3 bases and 4 bases respectively, with 15 bases between them. The germline CDR1 and CDR2 sequences are MNHEY and SVGAGI. The CDR3 has 15 amino acids.

The chain has TRBV27 and TRBJ2-1; 9 nucleotides line up with TRBD2. V lost 7 bases to trimming and J lost 4 bases; unmatched junction nucleotides: 5. The CDR3 contains 14 residues. Germline CDR1 is MNHEY and CDR2 is SMNVEV (reference sequence). In DNA, the CDR3 is TGTGCCAGCAAACCGGGACTAGCATACAATGAGCAGTTCTTC. It specifies CASKPGLAYNEQFF.

This chain uses TRBV28 with TRBJ1-2, with D unclear. The germline CDR1 and CDR2 sequences are MDHEN and SYDVKM. The CDR3 consists of 14 residues. V dropped 4 bases and J dropped 3 bases, with 12 bases sitting between them. The CDR3 spells CASSYGYRYYGYTF. DNA for the CDR3: TGTGCCAGCAGTTACGGTTACCGATACTATGGCTACACCTTC.

This sequence joins TRBV18 and TRBJ1-1, with D possibly being TRBD1 (6 bases). There are 15 residues in the CDR3. With 4 bases removed from V and 0 bases from J, the gap between germline ends came to 12 bases. CDR1 is KGHSH and CDR2 is LQKENI in the germline V gene. CDR3: CASSHRDTLNTEAFF. The CDR3 region has the DNA TGTGCCAGCTCACACCGGGACACCCTGAACACTGAAGCTTTCTTT.

The V and J genes are TRBV5-8 and TRBJ2-5, with TRBD1 matching 7 bases. The CDR3 totals 12 residues. After removal of 1 base from V and 8 bases from J, the junction contained 2 bases not matched to a gene. Germline CDR1 SGHTS, CDR2 YDEGEE. CDR3 sequence reads: CASSLRQGTQYF. The DNA for the CDR3 is TGTGCCAGCAGCTTGAGACAGGGAACCCAGTACTTC.

This sequence joins TRBV10-3 and TRBJ1-2; 9 positions match TRBD1. V was clipped by 10 bases and J by 10 bases; unmatched bases: 10. Germline values: CDR1 ENHRY, CDR2 SYGVKD. The CDR3 runs to 12 residues. CDR3 in DNA: TGTGCCACCCTCGGGGACAGGGACTCCTACACCTTC. Protein product: CATLGDRDSYTF.

In DNA form, the CDR3 reads TGCGCCAGCAGCCTACAGGGGGATGGGTACAATGAGCAGTTCTTC. Translated: CASSLQGDGYNEQFF. The V gene is TRBV4-1, the J gene TRBJ2-1; TRBD1 agrees at 8 bases. Germline trimming cut 4 bases from V and 4 bases from J; bases unmatched to any gene: 6. The V gene's germline CDR1 is MGHRA and CDR2 YSYEKL. This CDR3 is 15 amino acids long.

J is TRBJ2-7 and V is TRBV7-9; D gene ambiguous. The CDR3 runs to 14 residues. V was pared by 5 bases and J by 3 bases, with 14 bases between. In germline, CDR1 is SEHNR, CDR2 FQNEAQ (reference sequence). The CDR3 nucleotides are TGTGCCAGCAGCCCTGATCACACCATCTACGAGCAGTACTTC. Protein: CASSPDHTIYEQYF.

J is TRBJ2-1 and V is TRBV27; D is ambiguous. V lost 1 base and J lost 2, with 9 bases in between. In germline, CDR1 is MNHEY, CDR2 SMNVEV (reference sequence). The CDR3 sequence is 15 residues long. The DNA for the CDR3 is TGTGCCAGCAGTTTATTTCACGGTCCCTACAATGAGCAGTTCTTC. It encodes CASSLFHGPYNEQFF.

The V and J genes are TRBV27 and TRBJ1-5; D not certain. This CDR3 region has 14 residues. The V and J ends lost 1 base and 8 bases respectively, with 12 bases between them. Germline V gene lookup returns CDR1 MNHEY and CDR2 SMNVEV (reference sequence). CDR3 sequence reads: CASSLLGGREPQHF. The CDR3, as DNA: TGTGCCAGCAGTTTATTAGGAGGGCGGGAGCCCCAGCATTTT.